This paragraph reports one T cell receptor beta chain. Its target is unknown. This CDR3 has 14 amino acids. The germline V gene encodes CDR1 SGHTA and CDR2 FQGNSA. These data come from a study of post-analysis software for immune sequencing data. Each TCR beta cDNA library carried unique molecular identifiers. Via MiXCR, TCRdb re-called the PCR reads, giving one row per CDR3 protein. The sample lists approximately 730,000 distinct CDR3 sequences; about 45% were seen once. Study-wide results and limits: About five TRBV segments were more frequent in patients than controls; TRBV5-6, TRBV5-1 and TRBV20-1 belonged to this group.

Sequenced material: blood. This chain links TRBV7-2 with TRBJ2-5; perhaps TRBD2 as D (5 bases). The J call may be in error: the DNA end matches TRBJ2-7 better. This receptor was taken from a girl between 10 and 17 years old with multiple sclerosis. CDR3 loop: CASSLNGGPYEQYF. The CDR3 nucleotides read TGTGCCAGCAGCTTAAATGGCGGGCCATACGAGCAGTACTTC.